This T cell receptor beta chain comes out of a study of blood T cell repertoires in COVID-19. Repertoires were generated with immunoSEQ multiplex PCR, while TCRdb's copy carries only in-frame clones and drops some. This table has roughly 280,000 clones, about 90% appearing once. This CDR3 has 13 residues. Germline assignment: CDR1 MDHEN and CDR2 SYDVKM. V lost 7 bases and J lost 4, with 14 bases in between. The source is a woman in her fifties or sixties who had recovered from COVID-19. The chain couples TRBV28 to TRBJ2-7; D is perhaps TRBD1 (6 bases). The sequencing input was peripheral blood. As DNA, the CDR3 is TGTGCCAGCAAGAGGCAGGGGTTTTACGAGCAGTACTTC. Encoded protein: CASKRQGFYEQYF.